This T cell receptor (beta chain) was retrieved from a study of blood T cell repertoires in COVID-19. Study summary: T cells, B-cell-depleted T cells, or PBMCs provided the cDNA or gDNA that served as material.

Cohort placement rested on clinical history that participants reported themselves. Recovered status applied to Cohort 3 donors who had two consecutive negative PCRs. It also applied to those with clearance or with symptom resolution. In the authors' methods: Nucleated cell number was recorded as an estimate derived from reference gene primer amplification. Repertoires were generated with immunoSEQ multiplex PCR, while TCRdb's copy carries only in-frame clones and drops some. The DNA was the basis for D and trimming; V, J and clone size are from that table. The profile shows roughly 250,000 clones, roughly 90% of them singletons. Per the germline V gene, CDR1 is SGDLS and CDR2 is YYNGEE. This CDR3 spans 15 amino acids. The V segment lost 4 bases and the J segment 7 bases; nucleotides outside the gene matches: 11.

This rearrangement joins TRBV9 to TRBJ2-7; the match to TRBD2 covers 10 bases. What was sequenced was PBMCs or T cells enriched from blood (not recorded which). This sequence was found in a woman in her 50s who had recovered from COVID-19. CDR3 nucleotides: TGTGCCAGCAGCACCCAGGGGCTAGCGGGAGAAGAGCAGTACTTC. Protein: CASSTQGLAGEEQYF.